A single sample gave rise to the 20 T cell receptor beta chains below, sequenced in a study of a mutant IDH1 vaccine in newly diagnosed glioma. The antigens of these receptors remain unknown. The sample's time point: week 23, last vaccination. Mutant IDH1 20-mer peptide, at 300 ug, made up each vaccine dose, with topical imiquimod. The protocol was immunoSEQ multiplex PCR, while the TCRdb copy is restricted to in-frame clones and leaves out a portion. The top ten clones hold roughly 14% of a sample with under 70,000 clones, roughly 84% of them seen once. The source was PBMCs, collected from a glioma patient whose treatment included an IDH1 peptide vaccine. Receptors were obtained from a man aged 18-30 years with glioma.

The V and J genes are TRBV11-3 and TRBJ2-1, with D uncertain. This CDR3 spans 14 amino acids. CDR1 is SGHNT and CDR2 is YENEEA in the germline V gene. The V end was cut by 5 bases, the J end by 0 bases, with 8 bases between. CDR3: CASSSSYSYNEQFF. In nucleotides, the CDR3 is TGTGCCAGCAGCAGTTCTTACTCCTACAATGAGCAGTTCTTC. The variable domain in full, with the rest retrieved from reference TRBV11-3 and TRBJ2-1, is EAGVVQSPRYKIIEKKQPVAFWCNPISGHNTLYWYLQNLGQGPELLIRYENEEAVDDSQLPKDRFSAERLKGVDSTLKIQPAELGDSAVYLCASSSSYSYNEQFFGPGTRLTVL.

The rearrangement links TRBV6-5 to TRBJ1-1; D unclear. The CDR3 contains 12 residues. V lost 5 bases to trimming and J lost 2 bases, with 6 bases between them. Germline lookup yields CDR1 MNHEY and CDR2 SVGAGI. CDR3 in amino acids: CASSHRNTEAFF. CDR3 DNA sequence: TGTGCCAGCAGTCATCGCAACACTGAAGCTTTCTTT.

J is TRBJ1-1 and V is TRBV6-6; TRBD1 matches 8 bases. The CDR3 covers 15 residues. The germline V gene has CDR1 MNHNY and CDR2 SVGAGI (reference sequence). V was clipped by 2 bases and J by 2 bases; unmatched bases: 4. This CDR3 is CASSYGQGLNTEAFF. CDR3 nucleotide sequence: TGTGCCAGCAGTTACGGACAGGGTTTAAACACTGAAGCTTTCTTT.

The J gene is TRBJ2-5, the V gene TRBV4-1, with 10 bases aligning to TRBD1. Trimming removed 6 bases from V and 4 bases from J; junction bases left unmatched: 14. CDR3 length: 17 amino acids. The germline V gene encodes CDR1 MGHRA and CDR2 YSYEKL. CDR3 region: CASRPTPGQGYGETQYF. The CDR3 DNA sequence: TGCGCCAGCAGACCAACACCGGGACAGGGGTATGGAGAGACCCAGTACTTC.

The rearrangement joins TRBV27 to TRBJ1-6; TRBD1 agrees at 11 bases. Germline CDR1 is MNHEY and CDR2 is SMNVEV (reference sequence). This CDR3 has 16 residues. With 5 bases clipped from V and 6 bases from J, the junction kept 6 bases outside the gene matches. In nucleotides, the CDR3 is TGTGCCAGCAGTCCAGGACAGGGGGCTCGTAATTCACCCCTCCACTTT. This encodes CASSPGQGARNSPLHF.

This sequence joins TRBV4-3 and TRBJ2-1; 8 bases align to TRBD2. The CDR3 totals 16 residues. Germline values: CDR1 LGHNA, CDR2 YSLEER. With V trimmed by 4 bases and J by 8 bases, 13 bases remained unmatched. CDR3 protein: CASSPTAGGASDEQFF. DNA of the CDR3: TGCGCCAGCAGCCCGACTGCCGGGGGGGCGTCGGATGAGCAGTTCTTC.

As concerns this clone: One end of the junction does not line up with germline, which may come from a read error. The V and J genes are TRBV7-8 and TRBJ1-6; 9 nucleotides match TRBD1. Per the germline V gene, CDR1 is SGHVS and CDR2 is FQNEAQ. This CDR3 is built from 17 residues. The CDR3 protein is CASSYMPGQGVGSPFHF. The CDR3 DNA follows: TGTGCCAGCAGCTACATGCCGGGACAGGGCGTTGGTTCACCCTTCCACTTT.

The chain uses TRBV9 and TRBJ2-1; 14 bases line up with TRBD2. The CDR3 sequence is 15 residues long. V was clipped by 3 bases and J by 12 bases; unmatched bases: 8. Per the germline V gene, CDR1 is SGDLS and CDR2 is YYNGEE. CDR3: CASSALTSGGAAQFF. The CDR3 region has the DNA TGTGCCAGCAGCGCATTGACTAGCGGGGGGGCCGCGCAGTTCTTC.

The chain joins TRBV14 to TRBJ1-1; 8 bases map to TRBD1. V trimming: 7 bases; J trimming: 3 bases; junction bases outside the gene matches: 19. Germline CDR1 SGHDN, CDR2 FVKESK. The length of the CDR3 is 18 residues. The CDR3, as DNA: TGTGCCAGCAACCGATTTAATGGGCAGGGGGCGGAGGACACTGAAGCTTTCTTT. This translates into CASNRFNGQGAEDTEAFF.

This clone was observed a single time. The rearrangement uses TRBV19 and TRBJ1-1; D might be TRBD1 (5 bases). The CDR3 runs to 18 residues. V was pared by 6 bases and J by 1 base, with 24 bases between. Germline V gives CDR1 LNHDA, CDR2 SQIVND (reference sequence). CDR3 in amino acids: CASSRRLRGGGENTEAFF. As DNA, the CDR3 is TGTGCCAGTAGCCGTCGTCTTAGGGGCGGAGGAGAGAACACTGAAGCTTTCTTT.

The CDR3 DNA follows: TGTGCCAGCAGCGTAGGGCGGGGGGGGTCTAGCACAGATACGCAGTATTTT. This translates into CASSVGRGGSSTDTQYF. V and J are TRBV9 and TRBJ2-3; 9 bases fit TRBD2. Trimming took 0 bases from V and 0 from J; bases not matched to a gene: 5. CDR1 and CDR2 from the germline V gene are SGDLS and YYNGEE. This CDR3 is 17 amino acids long.

This CDR3 is CASSVGVANYEQFF. The DNA for the CDR3 is TGTGCCAGTAGTGTGGGCGTTGCTAACTATGAGCAGTTCTTC. The V and J genes are TRBV19 and TRBJ2-1, with D unclear. Germline V gene lookup returns CDR1 LNHDA and CDR2 SQIVND (reference sequence). V lost 5 bases to trimming and J lost 8 bases, with 16 bases between them. The CDR3 is 14 amino acids.

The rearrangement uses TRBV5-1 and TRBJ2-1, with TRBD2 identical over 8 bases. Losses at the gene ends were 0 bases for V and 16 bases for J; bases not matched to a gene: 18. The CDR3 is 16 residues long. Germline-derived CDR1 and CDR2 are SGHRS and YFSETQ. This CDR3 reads CASSLAGGASYNELFF. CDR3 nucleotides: TGCGCCAGCAGCTTGGCCGGGGGGGCCTCCTACAATGAGCTTTTCTTC.

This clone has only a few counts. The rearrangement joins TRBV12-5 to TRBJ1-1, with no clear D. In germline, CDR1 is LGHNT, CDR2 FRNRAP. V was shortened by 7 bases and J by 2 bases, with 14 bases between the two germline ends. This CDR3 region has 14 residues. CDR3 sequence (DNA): TGTGCTAGTGCCCAGTCCATCCCAAACACTGAAGCTTTCTTT. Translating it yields CASAQSIPNTEAFF.

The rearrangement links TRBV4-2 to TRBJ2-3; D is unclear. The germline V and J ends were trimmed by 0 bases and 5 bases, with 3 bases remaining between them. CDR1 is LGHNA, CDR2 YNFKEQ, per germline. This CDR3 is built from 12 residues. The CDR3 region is CASSQDLDTQYF. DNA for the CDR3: TGTGCCAGCAGCCAAGATCTAGATACGCAGTATTTT.

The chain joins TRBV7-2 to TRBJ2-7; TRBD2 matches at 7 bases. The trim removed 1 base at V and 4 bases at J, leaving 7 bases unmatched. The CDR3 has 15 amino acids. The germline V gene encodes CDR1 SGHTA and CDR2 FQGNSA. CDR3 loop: CASSLGQREKYEQYF. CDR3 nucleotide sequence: TGTGCCAGCAGCTTAGGACAGCGGGAAAAGTACGAGCAGTACTTC. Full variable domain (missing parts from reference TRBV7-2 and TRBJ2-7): GAGVSQSPSNKVTEKGKDVELRCDPISGHTALYWYRQSLGQGLEFLIYFQGNSAPDKSGLPSDRFSAERTGGSVSTLTIQRTQQEDSAVYLCASSLGQREKYEQYFGPGTRLTVT.

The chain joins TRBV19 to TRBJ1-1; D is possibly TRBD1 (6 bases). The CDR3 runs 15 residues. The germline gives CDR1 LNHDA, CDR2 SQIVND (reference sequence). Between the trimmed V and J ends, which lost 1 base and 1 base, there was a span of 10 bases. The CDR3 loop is CASSIAARGNTEAFF. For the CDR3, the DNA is TGTGCCAGTAGTATAGCGGCCAGGGGGAACACTGAAGCTTTCTTT. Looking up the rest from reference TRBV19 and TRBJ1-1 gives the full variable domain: DGGITQSPKYLFRKEGQNVTLSCEQNLNHDAMYWYRQDPGQGLRLIYYSQIVNDFQKGDIAEGYSVSREKKESFPLTVTSAQKNPTAFYLCASSIAARGNTEAFFGQGTRLTVV.

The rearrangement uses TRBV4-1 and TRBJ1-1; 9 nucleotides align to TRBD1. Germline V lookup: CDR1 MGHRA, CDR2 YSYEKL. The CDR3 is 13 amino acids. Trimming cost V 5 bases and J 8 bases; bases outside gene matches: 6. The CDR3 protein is CASSYLDRGEAFF. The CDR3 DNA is TGCGCCAGCAGCTATTTAGACAGGGGGGAAGCTTTCTTT.

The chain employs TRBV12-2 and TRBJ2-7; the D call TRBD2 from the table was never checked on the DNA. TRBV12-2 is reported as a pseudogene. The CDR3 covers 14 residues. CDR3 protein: CASRRGGVSYEQYF. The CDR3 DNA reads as TGTGCAAGTCGCCGGGGGGGAGTCTCCTACGAGCAGTACTTC.

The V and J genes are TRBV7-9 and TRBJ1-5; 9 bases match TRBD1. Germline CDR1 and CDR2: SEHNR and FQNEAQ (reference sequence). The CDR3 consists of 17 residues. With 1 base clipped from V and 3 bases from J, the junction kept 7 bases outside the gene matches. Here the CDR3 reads CASSLGGTGTDNQPQHF. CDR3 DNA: TGTGCCAGCAGCTTAGGGGGGACAGGGACGGACAATCAGCCCCAGCATTTT.